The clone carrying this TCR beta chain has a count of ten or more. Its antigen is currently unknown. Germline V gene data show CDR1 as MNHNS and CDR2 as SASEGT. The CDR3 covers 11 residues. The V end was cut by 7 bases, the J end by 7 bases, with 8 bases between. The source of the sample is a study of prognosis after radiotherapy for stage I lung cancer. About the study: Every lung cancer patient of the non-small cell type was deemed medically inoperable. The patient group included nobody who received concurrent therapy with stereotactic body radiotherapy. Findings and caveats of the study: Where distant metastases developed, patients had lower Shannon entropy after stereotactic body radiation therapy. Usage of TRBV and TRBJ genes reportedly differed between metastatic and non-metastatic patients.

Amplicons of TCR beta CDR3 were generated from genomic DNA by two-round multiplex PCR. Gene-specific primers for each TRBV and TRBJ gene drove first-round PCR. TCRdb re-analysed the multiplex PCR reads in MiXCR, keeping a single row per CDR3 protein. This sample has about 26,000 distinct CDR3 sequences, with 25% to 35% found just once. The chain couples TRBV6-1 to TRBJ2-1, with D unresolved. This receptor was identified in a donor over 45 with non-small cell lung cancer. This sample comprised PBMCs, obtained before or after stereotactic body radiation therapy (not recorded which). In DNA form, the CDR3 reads TGTGCCAGCACGTCTTGGAATGAGCAGTTCTTC. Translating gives CASTSWNEQFF.